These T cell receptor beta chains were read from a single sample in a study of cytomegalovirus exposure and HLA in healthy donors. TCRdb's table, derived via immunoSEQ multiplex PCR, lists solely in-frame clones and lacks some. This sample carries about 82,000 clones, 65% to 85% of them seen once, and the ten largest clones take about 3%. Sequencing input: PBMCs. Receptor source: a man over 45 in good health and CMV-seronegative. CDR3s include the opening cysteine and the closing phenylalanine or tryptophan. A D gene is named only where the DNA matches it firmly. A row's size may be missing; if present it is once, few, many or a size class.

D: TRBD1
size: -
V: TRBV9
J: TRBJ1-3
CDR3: CASSVDGQGAYTIYF

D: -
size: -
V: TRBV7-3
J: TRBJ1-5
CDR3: CANRTAGNQPQHF

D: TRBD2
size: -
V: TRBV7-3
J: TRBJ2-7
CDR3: CASGTSGGKNYEQYF

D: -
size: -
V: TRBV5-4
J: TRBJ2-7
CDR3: CASSLDTTSWQYF

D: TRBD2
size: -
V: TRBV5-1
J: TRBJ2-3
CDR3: CASSGGGAADTQYF

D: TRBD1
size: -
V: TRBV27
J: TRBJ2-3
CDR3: CASSLDRGDTQYF

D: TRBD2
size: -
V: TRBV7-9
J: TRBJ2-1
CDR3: CASSAGLAFGEQFF

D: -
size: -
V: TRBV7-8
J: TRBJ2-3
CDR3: CASSLRKTGGTSTDTQYF

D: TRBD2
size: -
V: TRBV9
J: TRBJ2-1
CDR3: CASSVGRTSGGNEQFF

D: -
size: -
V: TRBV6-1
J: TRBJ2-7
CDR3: CASSRGENTGQYF

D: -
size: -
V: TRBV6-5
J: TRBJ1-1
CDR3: CASSLNGQNTEAFF

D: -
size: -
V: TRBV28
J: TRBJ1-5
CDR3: CASNSVRGSSGNQPQHF

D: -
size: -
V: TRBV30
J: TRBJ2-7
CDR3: CASSGSYEQYF

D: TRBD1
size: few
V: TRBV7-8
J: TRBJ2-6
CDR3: CASRFRGHSGANVLTF

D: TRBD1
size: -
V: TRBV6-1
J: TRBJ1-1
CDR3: CAIYKPGQAYTEAFF

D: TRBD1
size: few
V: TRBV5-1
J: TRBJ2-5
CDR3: CASSLWGQGTQETQYF

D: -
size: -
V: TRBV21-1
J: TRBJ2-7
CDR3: CASSNKWGTGKGYEQYF

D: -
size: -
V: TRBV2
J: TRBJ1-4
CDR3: CASSEEVVLRKLFF

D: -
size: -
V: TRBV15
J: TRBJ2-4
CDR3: CATSRDSGSNIQYF

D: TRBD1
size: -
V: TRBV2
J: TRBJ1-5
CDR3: CASTGQYNQPQHF

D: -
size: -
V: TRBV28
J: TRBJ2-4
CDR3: CATDTVQDIQYF

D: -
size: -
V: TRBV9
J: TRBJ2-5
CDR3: CASSLRGGGDETQYF

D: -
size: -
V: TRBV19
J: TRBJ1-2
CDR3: CASSSIGGDANGYTF

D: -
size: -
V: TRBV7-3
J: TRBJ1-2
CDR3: CASSLRGEGYGYTF

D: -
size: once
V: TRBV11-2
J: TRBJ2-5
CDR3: CASSPGLGGSKTQYF

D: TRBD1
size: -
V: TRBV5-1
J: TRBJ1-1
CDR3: CASTPGGTANTEAFF

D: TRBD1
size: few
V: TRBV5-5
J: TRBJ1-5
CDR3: CASSPVRQGGNQPQHF

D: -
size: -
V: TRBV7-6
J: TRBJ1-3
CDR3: CASSSRQDNSGNTIYF

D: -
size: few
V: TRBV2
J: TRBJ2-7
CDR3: CASSVRGEQYF

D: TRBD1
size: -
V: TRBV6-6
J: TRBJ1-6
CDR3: CASSGTGETSPLHF

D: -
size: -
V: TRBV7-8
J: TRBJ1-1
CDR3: CASSLKRQTNTEAFF

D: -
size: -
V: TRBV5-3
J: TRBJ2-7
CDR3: CASPPYEQYF

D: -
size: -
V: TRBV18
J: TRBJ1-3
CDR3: CASSPAGLAMQKNTIYF

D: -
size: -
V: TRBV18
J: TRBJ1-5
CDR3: CASSEQDSNQPQHF

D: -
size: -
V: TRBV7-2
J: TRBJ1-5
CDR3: CASSLRGNQPQHF

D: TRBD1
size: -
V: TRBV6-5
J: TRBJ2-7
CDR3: CASSYMTGPYEQYF

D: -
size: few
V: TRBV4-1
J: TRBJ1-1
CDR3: CASSQDRRVLGTEAFF

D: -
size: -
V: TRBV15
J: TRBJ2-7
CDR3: CATSRVPSASSYEQYF

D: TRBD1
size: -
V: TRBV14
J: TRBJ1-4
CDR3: CASSPGQEWKEKLFF

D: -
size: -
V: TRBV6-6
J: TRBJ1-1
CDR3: CASRDQGTEAFF

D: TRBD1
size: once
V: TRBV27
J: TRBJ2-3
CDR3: CASRELGTGPTDTQYF

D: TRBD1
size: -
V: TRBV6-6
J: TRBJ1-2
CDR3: CASSNPGQRLYGYTF

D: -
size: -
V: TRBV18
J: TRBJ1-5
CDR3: CASSPDGVNQPQHF

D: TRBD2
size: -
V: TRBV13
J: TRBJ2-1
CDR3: CASSSGGALYNEQFF

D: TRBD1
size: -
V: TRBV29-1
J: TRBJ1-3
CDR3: CSGRETGANTIYF

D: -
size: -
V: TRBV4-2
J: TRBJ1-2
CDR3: CASSQAPGDYGYTF

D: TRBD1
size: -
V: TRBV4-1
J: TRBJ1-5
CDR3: CASSLSDRGNQPQHF

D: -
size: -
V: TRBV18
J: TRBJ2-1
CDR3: CASSQQSNEQFF

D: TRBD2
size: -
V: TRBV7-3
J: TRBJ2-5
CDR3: CASSFQGGETQYF

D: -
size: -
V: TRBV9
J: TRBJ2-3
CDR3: CASSADWTQQYF